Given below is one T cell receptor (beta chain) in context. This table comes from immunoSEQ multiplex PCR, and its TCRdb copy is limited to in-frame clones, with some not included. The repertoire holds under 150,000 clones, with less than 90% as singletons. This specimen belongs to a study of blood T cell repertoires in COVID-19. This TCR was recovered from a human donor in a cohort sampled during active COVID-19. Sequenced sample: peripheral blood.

CDR3 nucleotide sequence: TGTGCCAGCAGCCCGACTTTGCAAGAGACCCAGTACTTC. As protein: CASSPTLQETQYF. The chain has TRBV4-2 and TRBJ2-5; no definite D call. The germline V gene has CDR1 LGHNA and CDR2 YNFKEQ. The germline V and J ends were trimmed by 4 bases and 2 bases, with 8 bases remaining between them. The CDR3 contains 13 residues.